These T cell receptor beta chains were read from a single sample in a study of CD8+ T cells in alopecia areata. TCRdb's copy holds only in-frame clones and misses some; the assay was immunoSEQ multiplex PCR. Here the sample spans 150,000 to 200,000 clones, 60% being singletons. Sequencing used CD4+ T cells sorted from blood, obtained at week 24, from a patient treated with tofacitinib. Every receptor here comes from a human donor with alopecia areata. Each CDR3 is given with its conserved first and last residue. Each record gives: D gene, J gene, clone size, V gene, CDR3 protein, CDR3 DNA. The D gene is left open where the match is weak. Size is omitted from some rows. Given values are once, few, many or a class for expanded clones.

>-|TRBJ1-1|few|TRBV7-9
CASSLVWGDTEAFF
TGTGCCAGCAGCTTAGTCTGGGGGGATACTGAAGCTTTCTTT
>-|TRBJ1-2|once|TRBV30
CAWSVTKRAGGYTF
TGTGCCTGGAGTGTAACAAAGAGGGCTGGGGGCTACACCTTC
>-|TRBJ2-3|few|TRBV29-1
CSALLRGARTDTQYF
TGCAGCGCTCTGCTAAGAGGAGCCCGCACAGATACGCAGTATTTT
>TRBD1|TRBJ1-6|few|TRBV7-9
CASSLAESRGANSPLHF
TGTGCCAGCAGCTTAGCGGAGTCCAGGGGGGCCAATTCACCCCTCCACTTT
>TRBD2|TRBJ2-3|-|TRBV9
CASSVQAGTDTQYF
TGTGCCAGCAGCGTACAAGCGGGGACAGATACGCAGTATTTT
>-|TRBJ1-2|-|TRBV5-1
CASSPMGEFGYTF
TGCGCCAGCAGCCCCATGGGGGAGTTTGGCTACACCTTC
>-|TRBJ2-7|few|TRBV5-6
CASSFYRYEQYF
TGTGCCAGCAGCTTTTACAGGTACGAGCAGTACTTC
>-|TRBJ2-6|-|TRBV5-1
CASGDGGAPGANVLTF
TGCGCCAGCGGGGACGGAGGGGCCCCTGGGGCCAACGTCCTGACTTTC
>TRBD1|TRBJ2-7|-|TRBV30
CAWSQGTGVIYEQYF
TGTGCCTGGTCTCAAGGGACAGGGGTTATCTACGAGCAGTACTTC
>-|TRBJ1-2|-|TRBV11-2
CASSRGGPGYTF
TGTGCCAGCTCCAGAGGGGGGCCTGGCTACACCTTC
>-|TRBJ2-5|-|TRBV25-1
CASSGGVQETQYF
TGTGCCAGCAGTGGGGGTGTCCAAGAGACCCAGTACTTC
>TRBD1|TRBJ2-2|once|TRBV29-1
CSGRDRDAGELFF
TGCAGCGGCCGGGACAGGGACGCCGGGGAGCTGTTTTTT
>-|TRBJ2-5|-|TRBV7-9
CASSSGTQETQYF
TGTGCCAGCAGCTCCGGGACCCAAGAGACCCAGTACTTC
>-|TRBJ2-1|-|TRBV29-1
CSVSWGNEQFF
TGCAGCGTTTCCTGGGGCAATGAGCAGTTCTTC
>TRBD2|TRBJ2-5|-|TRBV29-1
CSGGGVGETQYF
TGCAGCGGCGGGGGGGTTGGAGAGACCCAGTACTTC
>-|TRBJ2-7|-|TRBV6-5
CASTKQGSGSYEQYF
TGTGCCAGCACAAAACAAGGATCAGGCTCCTACGAGCAGTACTTC